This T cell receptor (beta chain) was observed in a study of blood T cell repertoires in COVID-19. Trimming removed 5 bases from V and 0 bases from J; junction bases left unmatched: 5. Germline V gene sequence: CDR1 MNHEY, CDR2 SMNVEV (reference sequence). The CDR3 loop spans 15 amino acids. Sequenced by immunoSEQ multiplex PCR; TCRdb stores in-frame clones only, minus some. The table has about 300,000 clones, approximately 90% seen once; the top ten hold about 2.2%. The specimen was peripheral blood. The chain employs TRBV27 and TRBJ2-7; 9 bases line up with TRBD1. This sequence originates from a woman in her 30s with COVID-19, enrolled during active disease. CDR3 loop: CASSLGTGYSYEQYF. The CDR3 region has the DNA TGTGCCAGCAGTCTTGGGACAGGGTACTCCTACGAGCAGTACTTC.